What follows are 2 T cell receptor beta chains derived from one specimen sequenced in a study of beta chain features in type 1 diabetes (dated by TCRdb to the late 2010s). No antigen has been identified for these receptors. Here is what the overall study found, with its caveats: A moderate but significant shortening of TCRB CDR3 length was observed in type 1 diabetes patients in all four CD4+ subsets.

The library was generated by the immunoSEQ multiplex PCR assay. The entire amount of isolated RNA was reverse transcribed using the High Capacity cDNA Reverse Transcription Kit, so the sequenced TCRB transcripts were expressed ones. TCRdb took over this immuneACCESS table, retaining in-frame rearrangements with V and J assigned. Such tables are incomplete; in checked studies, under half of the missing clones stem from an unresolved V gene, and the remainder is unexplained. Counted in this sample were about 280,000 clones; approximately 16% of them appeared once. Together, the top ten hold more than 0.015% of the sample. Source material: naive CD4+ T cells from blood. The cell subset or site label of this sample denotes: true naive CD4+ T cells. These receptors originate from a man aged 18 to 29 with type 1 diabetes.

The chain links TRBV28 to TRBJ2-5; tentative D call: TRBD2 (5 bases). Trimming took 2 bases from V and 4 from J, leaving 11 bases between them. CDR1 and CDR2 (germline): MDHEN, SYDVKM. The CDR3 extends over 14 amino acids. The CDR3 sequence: CASSLGFRGETQYF. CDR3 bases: TGTGCCAGCAGTTTAGGGTTCCGGGGAGAGACCCAGTACTTC.

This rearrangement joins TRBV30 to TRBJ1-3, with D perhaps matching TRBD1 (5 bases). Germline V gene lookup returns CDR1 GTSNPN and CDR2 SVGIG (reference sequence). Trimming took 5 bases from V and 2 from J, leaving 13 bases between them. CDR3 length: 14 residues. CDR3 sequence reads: CAWGRGGAGNTIYF. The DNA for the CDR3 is TGTGCCTGGGGCAGAGGAGGGGCTGGAAACACCATATATTTT.